Listed below are T cell receptor beta chains from one sample, sequenced in a study of early T cells in non-severe SARS-CoV-2 infection. TCRdb reanalysed the 5' RACE reads using MiXCR and keeps one entry per CDR3 protein. The sample includes tens of thousands of distinct CDR3 sequences, 10% to 15% of them seen just once. Sequenced material: whole blood. The receptors derive from an adult who was a healthcare worker with PCR-confirmed SARS-CoV-2 infection or an uninfected control (not recorded which). Both conserved end residues are part of each CDR3. A D gene is named only where the DNA matches it firmly. Size is omitted from some rows. Given values are once, few, many or a class for expanded clones.

CDR3	DNA	D	J	V	size
CSVVEGGTEAFF	TGCAGCGTTGTAGAGGGGGGTACTGAAGCTTTCTTT	-	TRBJ1-1	TRBV29-1	few
CASSLWGGNTEAFF	TGCGCCAGCAGCTTGTGGGGCGGGAACACTGAAGCTTTCTTT	-	TRBJ1-1	TRBV5-1	few
CASSSRPDEQYF	TGTGCCAGCAGTTCTCGACCTGACGAGCAGTACTTC	-	TRBJ2-7	TRBV28	few
CSASGSAHFTDTQYF	TGCAGTGCTAGCGGGAGCGCCCATTTCACAGATACGCAGTATTTT	-	TRBJ2-3	TRBV20-1	-
CASSFGGSTEAFF	TGTGCCAGCAGTTTTGGAGGGAGTACTGAAGCTTTCTTT	-	TRBJ1-1	TRBV12-3/TRBV12-4	many
CASSLGPTDIQYF	TGTGCTAGCAGCCTCGGCCCTACGGACATTCAGTACTTC	-	TRBJ2-4	TRBV7-7	many
CASTGTGAYEQYF	TGTGCCAGCACCGGGACAGGGGCATACGAGCAGTACTTC	TRBD1	TRBJ2-7	TRBV7-9	many
CASSLVRTVKNEKLFF	TGCGCCAGCAGCTTGGTACGAACAGTCAAAAATGAAAAACTGTTTTTT	-	TRBJ1-4	TRBV5-1	few
CASSQDTGELFF	TGTGCCAGCAGCCAAGACACCGGGGAGCTGTTTTTT	-	TRBJ2-2	TRBV3-1	-
CASSRITDTQYF	TGTGCCAGCAGTCGGATCACAGATACGCAGTATTTT	-	TRBJ2-3	TRBV2	few
CASTDGYQPQHF	TGTGCCAGCACCGACGGCTATCAGCCCCAGCATTTT	-	TRBJ1-5	TRBV12-3/TRBV12-4	few
CAWSMTGGAGEQYF	TGTGCCTGGAGTATGACAGGGGGCGCGGGGGAGCAGTACTTC	TRBD1	TRBJ2-7	TRBV30	-
CSVGTGNDYGYTF	TGCAGCGTGGGGACAGGGAACGACTATGGCTACACCTTC	TRBD1	TRBJ1-2	TRBV29-1	many
CASSRGTSGINTDTQYF	TGTGCCAGCAGCCGCGGGACTAGCGGGATAAACACAGATACGCAGTATTTT	TRBD2	TRBJ2-3	TRBV7-2	-
CSVGDRGRHTEAFF	TGCAGCGTCGGGGACAGGGGGCGGCACACTGAAGCTTTCTTT	TRBD1	TRBJ1-1	TRBV29-1	-
CASSPRDTQYF	TGTGCCAGCAGCCCCCGAGATACGCAGTATTTT	-	TRBJ2-3	TRBV12-1	-
CSVETTDTQYF	TGCAGCGTAGAGACCACAGATACGCAGTATTTT	-	TRBJ2-3	TRBV29-1	few
CASSLTRLAPYNEQFF	TGTGCCAGCAGCCTTACCCGACTAGCGCCCTACAATGAGCAGTTCTTC	TRBD2	TRBJ2-1	TRBV11-2	many
CASRDGTIQGSPLHF	TGTGCCAGCAGGGACGGGACAATCCAGGGTTCACCCCTCCACTTT	-	TRBJ1-6	TRBV5-6	-
CAISESRGSTDTQYF	TGTGCCATCAGTGAGTCGAGGGGGAGCACAGATACGCAGTATTTT	-	TRBJ2-3	TRBV10-3	many
CASSPWDLTGELFF	TGTGCCAGCAGCCCCTGGGACCTGACCGGGGAGCTGTTTTTT	-	TRBJ2-2	TRBV7-6	few
CASSLEGEQTDTQYF	TGTGCCAGCAGCTTAGAAGGAGAACAAACAGATACGCAGTATTTT	-	TRBJ2-3	TRBV7-8	many
CAITPDSNTDTQYF	TGTGCCATCACTCCAGACAGTAACACAGATACGCAGTATTTT	-	TRBJ2-3	TRBV10-3	-
CASSLPGANEQFF	TGTGCCAGCAGCTTACCAGGGGCAAATGAGCAGTTCTTC	-	TRBJ2-1	TRBV3-1	-
CASSSAVNNEQFF	TGTGCCAGCTCTTCGGCAGTAAACAATGAGCAGTTCTTC	-	TRBJ2-1	TRBV18	-
CASSYGRDLYNEQFF	TGTGCCAGCAGTTACGGCCGGGACCTCTACAATGAGCAGTTCTTC	-	TRBJ2-1	TRBV6-5	-
CASSLVEDNSPLHF	TGCGCCAGCAGCTTGGTAGAGGATAATTCACCCCTCCACTTT	-	TRBJ1-6	TRBV5-1	-
CSARVEATAGDEQFF	TGCAGTGCTAGAGTTGAGGCTACCGCTGGGGATGAGCAGTTCTTC	-	TRBJ2-1	TRBV20-1	many
CASSLAPLLAKGSYNEQFF	TGTGCCAGCAGTTTAGCGCCCCTACTAGCGAAAGGGTCCTACAATGAGCAGTTCTTC	TRBD2	TRBJ2-1	TRBV12-3/TRBV12-4	many